Presented here are 12 T cell receptor beta chains from one specimen sequenced in a study of cytomegalovirus exposure and HLA in healthy donors. TCRdb keeps only in-frame clones here, not all; method: immunoSEQ multiplex PCR. The top ten clones hold almost 1.5% of a sample with some 49,000 clones, almost 95% of them seen once. The sequencing sample was made of PBMCs. These receptors came from a man aged 18 to 35 in good health and CMV-seronegative.

This chain uses TRBV18 with TRBJ1-5, with unresolved D. V dropped 1 base and J dropped 6 bases, with 13 bases sitting between them. This CDR3 region has 15 residues. Germline CDR1 is KGHSH and CDR2 is LQKENI. CDR3 nucleotide sequence: TGTGCCAGCTCACCACAGGAGGGAGCAGGTCAGCCCCAGCATTTT. Protein sequence: CASSPQEGAGQPQHF. Full variable domain (missing parts from reference TRBV18 and TRBJ1-5): NAGVMQNPRHLVRRRGQEARLRCSPMKGHSHVYWYRQLPEEGLKFMVYLQKENIIDESGMPKERFSAEFPKEGPSILRIQQVVRGDSAAYFCASSPQEGAGQPQHFGDGTRLSIL.

The chain uses TRBV6-4 and TRBJ2-2; D is unresolved. The V and J ends lost 3 bases and 0 bases respectively, with 8 bases between them. CDR3 size: 15 residues. CDR1 is MRHNA, CDR2 SNTAGT, per germline. CDR3 nucleotides: TGTGCCAGCAGTGATAACGAGGCGAACACCGGGGAGCTGTTTTTT. The encoded protein is CASSDNEANTGELFF.

V usage is TRBV14 and J usage is TRBJ1-1; possible D gene TRBD1, 5 bases. Germline V CDR1 and CDR2: SGHDN, FVKESK. The CDR3 is 14 residues long. The germline V and J ends were trimmed by 3 bases and 1 base, with 9 bases remaining between them. CDR3 nucleotides: TGTGCCAGCAGCCAGGGACTGGAGAACACTGAAGCTTTCTTT. Protein sequence: CASSQGLENTEAFF.

The J gene is TRBJ2-2, the V gene TRBV10-2, with 9 bases identical to TRBD2. CDR3 length equals 15 residues. Germline CDR1 reads WSHSY; CDR2 reads SAAADI. Trimming cost V 9 bases and J 0 bases; bases outside gene matches: 5. CDR3 nucleotides: TGCGCCAGTTACAGACTAGCGGCGAACACCGGGGAGCTGTTTTTT. Protein sequence: CASYRLAANTGELFF.

The gene calls are TRBV6-1 and TRBJ2-3; TRBD2 agrees at 7 bases. After removal of 0 bases from V and 1 base from J, the junction contained 4 bases not matched to a gene. The CDR3 extends over 16 amino acids. Per the germline V gene, CDR1 is MNHNS and CDR2 is SASEGT. CDR3 amino acids: CASSEAPLAGTDTQYF. In nucleotides, the CDR3 is TGTGCCAGCAGTGAAGCGCCCCTAGCGGGCACAGATACGCAGTATTTT.

The chain is built from TRBV19 and TRBJ2-1; TRBD2 matches 13 bases. CDR1 and CDR2 (germline): LNHDA, SQIVND (reference sequence). The trim removed 6 bases at V and 6 bases at J, leaving 5 bases unmatched. The CDR3 consists of 15 residues. The CDR3 DNA is TGTGCCAGTAGAGTGACTAGCGGGAGGCTCAATGAGCAGTTCTTC. It specifies CASRVTSGRLNEQFF. The whole variable domain, remainder taken from reference TRBV19 and TRBJ2-1, is DGGITQSPKYLFRKEGQNVTLSCEQNLNHDAMYWYRQDPGQGLRLIYYSQIVNDFQKGDIAEGYSVSREKKESFPLTVTSAQKNPTAFYLCASRVTSGRLNEQFFGPGTRLTVL.

The chain couples TRBV28 to TRBJ2-7; D not certain. V dropped 3 bases and J dropped 3 bases, with 9 bases sitting between them. Germline CDR1 reads MDHEN; CDR2 reads SYDVKM. CDR3 length equals 13 residues. For the CDR3, the DNA is TGTGCCAGCAGTTTGGCTGACTTCTACGAGCAGTACTTC. Its translation: CASSLADFYEQYF.

This clone was seen a few times. This chain joins TRBV5-4 and TRBJ2-5, with 7 nucleotides matching TRBD2. V gave up 3 bases and J gave up 4 bases; unmatched junction bases: 15. Germline assignment: CDR1 SGHNT and CDR2 YYREEE (reference sequence). CDR3 length: 17 residues. The CDR3 bases are TGTGCCAGCAGCTCGCTTTCGGCCGGGTGGGGGGGAGAGACCCAGTACTTC. It is translated as CASSSLSAGWGGETQYF.

J is TRBJ1-2 and V is TRBV9, with D possibly matching TRBD1 (5 bases). V was cut by 3 bases and J by 0 bases, with 12 bases left in between. CDR3 length equals 15 residues. Germline CDR1 SGDLS, CDR2 YYNGEE. In nucleotides, the CDR3 is TGTGCCAGCAGCGCGCGACAGAATCCTAACTATGGCTACACCTTC. It specifies CASSARQNPNYGYTF.

The chain uses TRBV6-6 and TRBJ2-3; 7 bases map to TRBD1. Trimming at V came to 6 bases and at J to 5 bases, leaving 2 bases not matched to a gene. The CDR3 length is 12 residues. CDR1 is MNHNY and CDR2 is SVGAGI in the germline V gene (reference sequence). The DNA for the CDR3 is TGTGCCAGCAGACAGGGGATAGATACGCAGTATTTT. Residues: CASRQGIDTQYF.

J is TRBJ2-7 and V is TRBV30, with D perhaps TRBD2 (5 bases). CDR3 length: 12 residues. Germline lookup yields CDR1 GTSNPN and CDR2 SVGIG (reference sequence). V was pared by 2 bases and J by 3 bases, with 8 bases between. The CDR3 DNA sequence: TGTGCCTGGAGTAAGGGAGACTACGAGCAGTACTTC. Residues: CAWSKGDYEQYF.

This sequence joins TRBV5-4 and TRBJ2-7; maybe TRBD1 (6 bases). Germline lookup yields CDR1 SGHNT and CDR2 YYREEE (reference sequence). Trimming cost V 0 bases and J 3 bases, with 13 bases left between them. The CDR3 runs 15 residues. The CDR3 sequence is CASSLAGVGGYEQYF. The CDR3 coding sequence is TGTGCCAGCAGCTTGGCCGGGGTAGGGGGCTACGAGCAGTACTTC.